This TCR beta chain is drawn from a study of blood T cell repertoires in COVID-19. Study as a whole: The origin of the acute and convalescent COVID-19 samples was the United States, Italy and Spain. T cells, B-cell-depleted T cells, or PBMCs provided the cDNA or gDNA that served as material.

Authors' methods: How many nucleated cells were present was estimated from reference gene primer amplification. Sequenced by immunoSEQ multiplex PCR; TCRdb stores in-frame clones only, minus some. The V and J calls and clone size come from that table; D and trimming were worked out from the DNA. The data show roughly 260,000 clones, 65% to 85% seen once. V shed 8 bases, J shed 7 bases, and the junction held 12 bases outside the gene matches. Germline CDR1 KGHSH, CDR2 LQKENI. The CDR3 is 15 residues long. The rearrangement links TRBV18 to TRBJ1-2; 11 bases are a match to TRBD1. This TCR was recovered from a woman aged 40 to 50 with active or convalescent COVID-19. Specimen: peripheral blood. In DNA form, the CDR3 reads TGTGCCAGCGCATGGACAGGGGGCGCTCCAGTTGGCTACACCTTC. Residues: CASAWTGGAPVGYTF.